The T cell receptor beta chain described here comes from a study of blood T cell repertoires in COVID-19. Study-level background: The samples span acute and convalescent COVID-19 from the United States, Italy and Spain. PBMCs, B-cell-depleted T cells, or T cells were the source of the cDNA or gDNA that made up the material.

In the study's own analysis: Reference gene primer amplification gave estimated nucleated cell counts. Data came from immunoSEQ multiplex PCR; TCRdb stores just in-frame clones and leaves some out. Clone size and V and J calls were adopted from that table, with D and trimming inferred from the DNA. Here the sample spans around 23,000 clones, 85% to 90% being singletons. This receptor was identified in a man between 65 and 80 years old with active COVID-19. The sample taken for sequencing was peripheral blood.

The CDR3 DNA reads TGTGCCAGCAGCGTTGGGGGGACAGGCGGAATTTATGAGCAGTTCTTC. Protein sequence: CASSVGGTGGIYEQFF. This chain joins TRBV9 and TRBJ2-1, with 8 bases that match TRBD1. The germline gives CDR1 SGDLS, CDR2 YYNGEE. V lost 2 bases and J lost 8; bases outside the gene matches: 12. This CDR3 has 16 residues. Using reference TRBV9 and TRBJ2-1 for the parts outside the CDR3, the full variable domain is DSGVTQTPKHLITATGQRVTLRCSPRSGDLSVYWYQQSLDQGLQFLIQYYNGEERAKGNILERFSAQQFPDLHSELNLSSLELGDSALYFCASSVGGTGGIYEQFFGPGTRLTVL.